The sequence of this T cell receptor beta chain was determined in a study of cytomegalovirus exposure and HLA in healthy donors. V lost 5 bases, J lost 7 bases, and 13 bases stayed unmatched. Per germline, CDR1 PRHDT and CDR2 FYEKMQ (reference sequence). The CDR3 is 16 amino acids. 60 Vbeta and 13 Jbeta primers were used in PCR. Clones were sequenced by immunoSEQ multiplex PCR, and TCRdb holds only the in-frame ones, with some missing. This table holds over 200,000 clones. This sequence was found in a woman aged 25 to 39 in good health and CMV-seropositive. Input material: PBMCs. J is TRBJ1-2 and V is TRBV13, with 10 bases aligning to TRBD1. The CDR3 DNA sequence: TGTGCCAGCAGCACGAGGACAGGGGGGAAGACCGGTGGCTACACCTTC. Protein sequence: CASSTRTGGKTGGYTF. The full variable domain, in which reference TRBV13 and TRBJ1-2 provide the parts outside the CDR3, is AAGVIQSPRHLIKEKRETATLKCYPIPRHDTVYWYQQGPGQDPQFLISFYEKMQSDKGSIPDRFSAQQFSDYHSELNMSSLELGDSALYFCASSTRTGGKTGGYTFGSGTRLTVV.